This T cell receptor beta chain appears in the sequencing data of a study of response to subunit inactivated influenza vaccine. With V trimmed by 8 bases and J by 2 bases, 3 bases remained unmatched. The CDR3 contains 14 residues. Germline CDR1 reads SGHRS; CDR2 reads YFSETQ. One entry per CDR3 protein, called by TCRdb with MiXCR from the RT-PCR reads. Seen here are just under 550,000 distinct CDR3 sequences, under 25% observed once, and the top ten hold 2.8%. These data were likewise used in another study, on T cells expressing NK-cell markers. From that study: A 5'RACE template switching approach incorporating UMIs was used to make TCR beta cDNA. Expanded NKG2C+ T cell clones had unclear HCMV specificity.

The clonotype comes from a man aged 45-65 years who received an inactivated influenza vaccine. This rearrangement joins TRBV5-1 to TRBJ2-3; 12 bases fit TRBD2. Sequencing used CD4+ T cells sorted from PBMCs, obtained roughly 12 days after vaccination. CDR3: CASRLAGVTDTQYF. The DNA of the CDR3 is TGCGCCAGTAGACTAGCGGGAGTCACAGATACGCAGTATTTT. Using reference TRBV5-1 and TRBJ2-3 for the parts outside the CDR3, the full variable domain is KAGVTQTPRYLIKTRGQQVTLSCSPISGHRSVSWYQQTPGQGLQFLFEYFSETQRNKGNFPGRFSGRQFSNSRSEMNVSTLELGDSALYLCASRLAGVTDTQYFGPGTRLTVL.